The 28 T cell receptor beta chains reported below all come from one sample, sequenced in a study of T-cell reconstitution after alpha-beta-depleted transplantation in children. This sample's TCRbeta library carried unique molecular identifier barcodes. TCRdb itself ran the PCR reads through MiXCR, one entry per CDR3 protein. The sample includes roughly 250,000 distinct CDR3 sequences, just under 8.5% seen only once; the top ten take almost 6.5%. The sequencing here drew on PBMCs, mostly from graft donor cells, taken 180 days after TCRalphabeta/CD19-depleted stem cell transplant. Receptors were obtained from a male patient under 18 who had a stem cell transplant for acute lymphoblastic leukemia, so the T cells may come from the graft donor.

In this sample, this clonotype turned up many times. The J gene is TRBJ2-7, the V gene TRBV27; 9 bases are a match to TRBD1. This CDR3 is built from 14 residues. CDR1 is MNHEY, CDR2 SMNVEV, per germline (reference sequence). Trimming removed 5 bases from V and 6 bases from J; junction bases left unmatched: 8. CDR3 sequence reads: CASSPRDRAGEQYF. The DNA of the CDR3 is TGTGCCAGCAGTCCTCGGGACAGGGCTGGCGAGCAGTACTTC.

This clonotype was detected ten times or more. The rearrangement uses TRBV11-2 and TRBJ2-5, with D possibly being TRBD1 or TRBD2 (6 bases each). In germline, CDR1 is SGHAT, CDR2 FQNNGV. Trimming took 6 bases from V and 5 from J, leaving 22 bases between them. The CDR3 covers 16 residues. The CDR3 here is CASSPVPGARRETQYF. The CDR3 coding sequence is TGTGCCAGCAGTCCCGTCCCGGGGGCAAGGAGGGAGACCCAGTACTTC.

Many counts were recorded for this clonotype. The chain has TRBV12-3 or TRBV12-4 and TRBJ2-5; 9 bases line up with TRBD1. This CDR3 spans 15 amino acids. V trimming: 7 bases; J trimming: 4 bases; junction bases outside the gene matches: 10. CDR3 nucleotides: TGTGCCAGCACCTCTGACAGGGGGGCTGTAGAGACCCAGTACTTC. Its protein product is CASTSDRGAVETQYF.

On this clonotype: With a much larger clone just one base away, this may be a read error. The chain is built from TRBV7-9 and TRBJ2-7; the D gene could be TRBD1 or TRBD2 (6 bases each). The CDR3 covers 12 residues. Trimming removed 8 bases from V and 9 bases from J, with 17 bases in between. Germline V CDR1 and CDR2: SEHNR, FQNEAQ (reference sequence). CDR3: CASQPGGHVQYF. CDR3 coding DNA: TGTGCCAGCCAACCCGGGGGCCACGTGCAGTACTTC.

This clonotype was picked up many times. The chain joins TRBV7-3 to TRBJ2-6; 9 bases agree with TRBD1. Trimming cost V 5 bases and J 0 bases; bases outside gene matches: 5. Per the germline V gene, CDR1 is SGHTA and CDR2 is FQGTGA. This CDR3 has 17 residues. CDR3 DNA: TGTGCCAGCAGCAGTACAGGGGGCTTCTCTGGGGCCAACGTCCTGACTTTC. It yields the protein CASSSTGGFSGANVLTF.

The table lists this clonotype with many counts. The V call is TRBV28, the J call TRBJ2-7; TRBD2 agrees at 9 bases. CDR1 and CDR2 from the germline V gene are MDHEN and SYDVKM. V lost 5 bases, J lost 0 bases, and 14 bases stayed unmatched. This CDR3 has 18 residues. The CDR3 DNA reads as TGTGCCAGCAGTCCAAGGGAAGTTAGCGGGAGCGGCTCCTACGAGCAGTACTTC. Amino acids: CASSPREVSGSGSYEQYF.

This clonotype has ten or more counts. J is TRBJ2-2 and V is TRBV7-9; D is perhaps TRBD2 (5 bases). V lost 5 bases and J 2 bases, leaving 12 bases between the germline ends. The CDR3 is made up of 15 amino acids. In germline, CDR1 is SEHNR, CDR2 FQNEAQ (reference sequence). The CDR3 here is CASSMRTSNTGELFF. In DNA form, the CDR3 reads TGTGCCAGCAGCATGCGGACTTCAAACACCGGGGAGCTGTTTTTT.

As for this clonotype: A single base separates this from a much larger clone, so it may be a read error. The chain joins TRBV6-1 to TRBJ2-1; D is possibly TRBD1 (5 bases). Germline CDR1 reads MNHNS; CDR2 reads SASEGT. This CDR3 spans 18 amino acids. The CDR3: CACSGSLVKGSLLNEQFF. The CDR3 DNA reads as TGTGCCTGCAGTGGGTCCCTCGTGAAGGGGTCCCTCCTCAATGAGCAGTTCTTC.

This clonotype came up a few times. V is TRBV7-6 and J is TRBJ2-6; D not certain. V lost 4 bases and J lost 0, with 10 bases in between. This CDR3 is built from 16 residues. Germline CDR1 is SGHVS and CDR2 is FNYEAQ. CDR3 sequence (DNA): TGTGCCAGCAGCTCTCGTGGCGGCTCTGGGGCCAACGTCCTGACTTTC. Translating it yields CASSSRGGSGANVLTF.

V usage is TRBV11-2 and J usage is TRBJ2-7, with a tentative D call TRBD2 (6 bases). The CDR3 length is 11 residues. Germline V gene lookup returns CDR1 SGHAT and CDR2 FQNNGV. V lost 8 bases and J lost 7, with 12 bases in between. Here the CDR3 reads CASRRGLEQYF. CDR3 sequence (DNA): TGTGCCAGCCGACGGGGGTTGGAGCAGTACTTC.

This clonotype was found many times. The V call is TRBV4-3, the J call TRBJ2-7, with 7 bases identical to TRBD1. Per germline, CDR1 LGHNA and CDR2 YSLEER. V trimming: 0 bases; J trimming: 3 bases; junction bases outside the gene matches: 2. There are 14 residues in the CDR3. This chain's CDR3 is CASSQDYRGYEQYF. CDR3 nucleotides: TGCGCCAGCAGCCAAGATTACAGGGGCTACGAGCAGTACTTC.

This clonotype has at least ten counts. The chain has TRBV4-1 and TRBJ2-7; 8 bases align to TRBD2. The CDR3 covers 15 residues. V trimming: 1 base; J trimming: 2 bases; junction bases outside the gene matches: 4. Germline V gene sequence: CDR1 MGHRA, CDR2 YSYEKL. CDR3 sequence (DNA): TGCGCCAGCAGCCAAGGGCCGGGACTAGCCTACGAGCAGTACTTC. Translated: CASSQGPGLAYEQYF.

This clonotype was recorded many times. The gene calls are TRBV27 and TRBJ2-1, with 14 bases lining up with TRBD2. Germline V gene sequence: CDR1 MNHEY, CDR2 SMNVEV (reference sequence). CDR3 length: 18 amino acids. J gave up 2 bases and V 5 bases, and 8 bases lay outside the gene matches. The CDR3 is CASSGGLAGAPTYNEQFF. CDR3 bases: TGTGCCAGCAGTGGGGGACTAGCGGGGGCCCCGACCTACAATGAGCAGTTCTTC.

This clonotype was counted ten times or more. The chain recombines TRBV5-1 with TRBJ2-1; a possible D gene is TRBD2 (6 bases). The V gene lost 5 bases and the J gene lost 3 bases, with 18 bases spanning the gap. Per germline, CDR1 SGHRS and CDR2 YFSETQ. This CDR3 is 16 amino acids long. DNA for the CDR3: TGCGCCAGCAGTCGGCAATTGGGCGGGAACTACAATGAGCAGTTCTTC. Translation gives CASSRQLGGNYNEQFF.

This clonotype has ten or more counts. The genes are TRBV24-1 and TRBJ2-7; D is perhaps TRBD1 (6 bases). The CDR3 is made up of 16 amino acids. V lost 3 bases, J lost 3 bases, and 17 bases lay in between. The germline V gene has CDR1 KGHDR and CDR2 SFDVKD. The CDR3 DNA reads as TGTGCCACCAGTGATGAAAACCGGGACACCAACTACGAGCAGTACTTC. Amino acid sequence: CATSDENRDTNYEQYF.

This clonotype was recorded many times. V gene TRBV3-1 combines with J gene TRBJ2-1; 8 bases map to TRBD2. V shed 4 bases, J shed 2 bases, and the junction held 10 bases outside the gene matches. This CDR3 spans 17 amino acids. CDR1 is LGHDT, CDR2 YNNKEL, per germline (reference sequence). The CDR3 sequence is CASSLVPGGKTYNEQFF. CDR3 bases: TGTGCCAGCAGCCTTGTCCCGGGAGGGAAGACCTACAATGAGCAGTTCTTC.

This clonotype was detected ten times or more. The J gene is TRBJ2-7, the V gene TRBV14; 9 nucleotides agree with TRBD2. J lost 4 bases, V lost 3 bases, and 7 bases had no gene match. The germline V gene has CDR1 SGHDN and CDR2 FVKESK. The CDR3 contains 15 residues. CDR3 nucleotides: TGTGCCAGCAGCCATCTCGGCCTAGCGGGATACGAGCAGTACTTC. Residues: CASSHLGLAGYEQYF.

On this clonotype: Since a much larger clone is just one base distant, this may be a read error. The chain employs TRBV7-9 and TRBJ2-7, with D perhaps TRBD1 (6 bases). From germline, CDR1 is SEHNR and CDR2 FQNEAQ (reference sequence). This CDR3 is 13 amino acids long. Written as DNA, the CDR3 is TGTGCCAGCAGCTTAAGGGGGATATACGCGCAGTACTTC. It is translated as CASSLRGIYAQYF.

This chain's CDR3 is CASSLSYSPLHF. In DNA form, the CDR3 reads TGTGCCAGCAGTTTATCGTATTCACCCCTCCACTTT. The gene calls are TRBV28 and TRBJ1-6; D call uncertain. Trimming stripped 1 base from V and 8 bases from J, with 3 bases between. The CDR3 covers 12 residues. Germline loops: CDR1 MDHEN, CDR2 SYDVKM.

This clonotype was seen at least ten times. V gene TRBV20-1 combines with J gene TRBJ2-3, with D perhaps matching TRBD2 (6 bases). The V end lost 3 bases, the J end lost 4 bases, and 23 bases lay between the germline ends. The CDR3 is made up of 17 amino acids. The V gene's germline CDR1 is DFQATT and CDR2 SNEGSKA (reference sequence). This CDR3 reads CSASPTTTGSRPDTQYF. The CDR3 DNA sequence: TGCAGTGCTAGTCCCACGACTACCGGGAGCAGGCCAGATACGCAGTATTTT.

Of note for this clonotype: Since a much larger clone is just one base distant, this may be a read error. V and J are TRBV15 and TRBJ2-5, with 9 bases that match TRBD2. The CDR3 sequence is 13 residues long. V lost 7 bases and J lost 4; bases outside the gene matches: 4. CDR1 is LNHNV and CDR2 is YYDKDF in the germline V gene (reference sequence). The CDR3 sequence is CATNASGVETQYF. CDR3 coding DNA: TGTGCCACCAATGCTAGCGGGGTAGAGACCCAGTACTTC.

The sample holds many counts of this clonotype. CDR3 coding DNA: TGTGCCAGCAGCTTATCGTCCCTTTACTCGGAGACCCAGTACTTC. The encoded protein is CASSLSSLYSETQYF. The V gene is TRBV7-3, the J gene TRBJ2-5; D gene unclear. The CDR3 consists of 15 residues. Germline loops: CDR1 SGHTA, CDR2 FQGTGA. V was shortened by 2 bases and J by 5 bases, with 15 bases between the two germline ends.

This clonotype was seen ten or more times. This sequence joins TRBV11-3 and TRBJ2-1; 8 positions match TRBD1. Trimming took 5 bases from V and 10 from J; bases not matched to a gene: 7. Germline loops: CDR1 SGHNT, CDR2 YENEEA. CDR3 length equals 13 residues. CDR3 residues: CASSRTGKGEQFF. The CDR3 DNA reads TGTGCCAGCAGCCGGACAGGGAAAGGGGAGCAGTTCTTC.

This clonotype has a handful of counts. The V call is TRBV18, the J call TRBJ2-3, with 8 bases identical to TRBD2. CDR3 length: 18 amino acids. Germline CDR1 and CDR2: KGHSH and LQKENI. Trimming cost V 2 bases and J 5 bases; bases outside gene matches: 15. This chain's CDR3 is CASSPIPPGGAGEDTQYF. CDR3 bases: TGTGCCAGCTCACCAATCCCTCCGGGGGGAGCGGGAGAAGATACGCAGTATTTT. The entire variable domain, with the rest obtained from reference TRBV18 and TRBJ2-3, is as follows: NAGVMQNPRHLVRRRGQEARLRCSPMKGHSHVYWYRQLPEEGLKFMVYLQKENIIDESGMPKERFSAEFPKEGPSILRIQQVVRGDSAAYFCASSPIPPGGAGEDTQYFGPGTRLTVL.

This clonotype was seen ten or more times. The genes are TRBV7-9 and TRBJ1-1; D is undetermined. The CDR3 runs 13 residues. With 3 bases removed from V and 10 bases from J, the gap between germline ends came to 15 bases. CDR1 is SEHNR and CDR2 is FQNEAQ in the germline V gene (reference sequence). This CDR3 is CASSFSTPLGAFF. CDR3 coding DNA: TGTGCCAGCAGCTTTAGCACCCCCTTGGGAGCTTTCTTT.

Ten or more counts support this clonotype. The chain has TRBV6-5 and TRBJ2-1; TRBD2 matches 11 bases. Germline loops: CDR1 MNHEY, CDR2 SVGAGI. The CDR3 contains 15 residues. Losses at the gene ends were 7 bases for V and 3 bases for J; bases not matched to a gene: 5. The CDR3 reads CASILAGGFYNEQFF. The CDR3 coding sequence is TGTGCCAGCATCCTAGCGGGAGGTTTCTACAATGAGCAGTTCTTC.

This clonotype was picked up many times. CDR3 DNA: TGCAGTGCTCAAAGGTGGACGGAAACCTACGAGCAGTACTTC. This encodes CSAQRWTETYEQYF. The chain recombines TRBV20-1 with TRBJ2-7; D not certain. CDR3 size: 14 residues. V was clipped by 5 bases and J by 2 bases, with 16 bases between them. CDR1 is DFQATT, CDR2 SNEGSKA, per germline (reference sequence).

This clonotype was detected many times. V gene TRBV27 combines with J gene TRBJ2-7; D is undetermined. V shed 2 bases and J shed 3 bases, with 8 bases lying between them. This CDR3 region has 13 residues. From germline, CDR1 is MNHEY and CDR2 SMNVEV (reference sequence). For the CDR3, the DNA is TGTGCCAGCAGTTTAACAAGCTACTACGAGCAGTACTTC. Translated, it gives CASSLTSYYEQYF.